This T cell receptor (beta chain) was found in a study of cytomegalovirus exposure and HLA in healthy donors (dated by TCRdb to the late 2010s). Notes on the research overall: According to an earlier analysis of several hundred of the donors, about 179 million T cells yielded roughly 110 million unique TCR beta sequences and 250 to 350 Gb of sequence data. Among the approximately 400 genotyped donors, under 90% belonged to the genetic ancestry cluster associated with self-reported Caucasian donors. Every repertoire in the discovery cohort had been generated on one and the same sequencing platform. Along with the roughly 700-subject first cohort, a separate validation cohort of over 90 different subjects was used. Typing coverage differed by locus: A, B, C, DRB1 and DQB1 were typed in roughly 629-630 donors, DQA1 in about 500, DPA1 in around 600, and DPB1 in 472. The aim of the study was to test whether cataloging public T cell receptors could identify signatures of past pathogen exposure. In a later analysis, previously published TCR beta repertoires from several hundred donors were re-analyzed and high-resolution HLA genotyping was added so that TCR occurrence patterns could be studied. Approximately 300 gigabases of sequencing data and 70 million to 85 million unique TCR sequences were included in an early release covering about 700 HLA-typed donors. Rather than drawing on any new phenotypic data, the later analysis identified candidate immune exposures from TCR beta sequences and the way those sequences occurred across donors. Donor age, sex, ethnicity and CMV serostatus were collected together with the repertoire data. To predict cytomegalovirus infection status, the study combined high-throughput TCR immunosequencing, statistical association of individual TCRs with disease status, and machine learning. A few DR-DQ haplotypes were handled as single units for association and clustering because linkage in the cohort was strong. Class I and class II HLA loci were covered by the typing at four-digit resolution. Among some 410 genotyped donors of the cohort, an average of about 240,000 unique TCR beta nucleotide sequences were sequenced per donor, roughly a sixth of them non-productive. In an earlier analysis of 500 to 650 of the donors, high-throughput TCR beta sequencing was used to judge whether each TCR beta V gene segment behaved as functional or pseudogenic. In a later genetic analysis, genome-wide SNP genotypes for about 55% of the roughly 700 donors were used, and that subset was treated as a discovery cohort. The study profiled the T cell repertoires of approximately 700 subjects by immunosequencing and related them to cytomegalovirus serostatus.

In total, 600 or so healthy bone marrow donors made up the cohort. All cohort members were sampled while nominally healthy, although unrecorded immune exposures were likely present. The donor tested CMV seronegative and was one of the 352 seronegative cohort members. A peripheral blood sample was provided by each donor, and peripheral blood mononuclear cells were used for TCR beta sequencing. The Qiagen DNeasy Blood Extraction Kit was used to extract genomic DNA from the blood cell samples. The full study reports these points: A cluster of highly shared sequence variants was judged likely to be a technical artifact of the sequencing pipeline. In vitro tests confirmed that a few of the cytomegalovirus-associated TCR beta chains recognize cytomegalovirus antigens. In an earlier analysis of more than 500 of the donors, most TCR beta V segments appeared in productive rearrangements about 87% or about 30% of the time, broadly matching IMGT annotations. A later analysis found that most CMV-associated TCR beta chains appeared HLA-restricted, with HLA associations seemingly driven largely by CMV exposure. Specific HLA alleles were associated with 15,000 to 20,000 TCR beta sequences at a false discovery rate of 0.05 in a later analysis. Across donors, most TCR sequences were observed very rarely, whereas some public TCRs were present in many individuals. A later analysis found that TCR association rates varied across HLA loci, with DRB1 alleles showing the most associated TCRs and HLA-C alleles the fewest. The classifier was reported to diagnose cytomegalovirus status with high specificity and sensitivity in both the original and validation cohorts. The study gave a list of over 150 TCR beta chains associated with cytomegalovirus. Because the 87-base-pair reads could not distinguish some IMGT-functional V segments, including TRBV6-2 and TRBV6-3, those segments were excluded. A further reported finding was that TCR beta sequences accurately predicted the HLA-A and HLA-B alleles for most subjects in the first cohort. The presence/absence analyses assumed that sequencing depth was roughly uniform across donors, and that assumption may not be true. Linkage disequilibrium might explain the correlated functional status among segregating V segments, but an unknown experimental factor could not be excluded. It was suggested by the authors that the approach could potentially be generalized to other disease states and immunological phenotypes. This cohort had only TCR beta chains sequenced, and the lack of alpha or paired-chain data limited which features could be detected. In a later analysis, several top co-occurrence clusters were reported to appear linked to parvovirus B19, influenza, CMV and Epstein-Barr virus. When HLA alleles, especially DR and DQ, strongly co-occurred, attributing TCR associations to individual alleles was difficult. Because HLA typing was unavailable for some donors at each locus, only the typed subset was used in association tests. In a later genetic analysis, fewer N-insertions in productive TCRs were reported among donors in an Asian-associated ancestry cluster than the roughly 700-donor mean. A later analysis found that HLA-associated TCR beta chains were more clonally expanded and had lower generation probabilities than equally common non-associated chains. Immune exposure information for the cohort was limited to CMV serostatus. V-gene and J-gene trimming of TCR beta chains was associated with a missense DCLRE1C variant in a later genetic analysis, and the association was replicated in an independent cohort. Because counts were too low, 15 to 20 rarely observed V segments, including chromosome 9 orphons, were excluded from the earlier analysis of some 590 of the donors.

For this clone: Its antigen has not been determined. Base quality data are lacking; no much larger clone is found one base away.

The CDR3 holds 14 amino acids from the cysteine to the phenylalanine. Only the CDR3 portion is preserved as DNA: 42 bases, with reading frame beginning at the first base. V gives up 6 bases and J gives up 0 bases, and the segment between their germline ends measures 11 bases. Reading the germline V gene gives CDR1 MNHNS and CDR2 SASEGT. Library preparation was by the immunoSEQ multiplex PCR assay. For the multiplex PCR, a mixture combining 60 forward primers for TCR Vbeta segments and 13 reverse primers for TCR Jbeta segments was used. Amplification of the CDR3 region of rearranged TCR beta genes was performed with a multiplex PCR assay on genomic DNA. On the Illumina HiSeq System, the amplified TCR beta libraries were sequenced as 87-base-pair reads. In the source study's methods: Across the roughly 670 repertoires, a later analysis counted approximately 75 million unique TCR beta chains, around 10 million of which were shared by at least two donors. A nearest-neighbor algorithm error-corrected the raw reads and collapsed the reads into unique sequences, merging closely related sequences to remove PCR and sequencing errors. Alignment of CDR3 sequences to IMGT reference sequences was used to assign V, D and J gene segments. For a sequence to be retained, a match of at least six nucleotides was required to both a V gene segment and a J gene segment. A rearrangement counted as productive if the CDR3 had no stop codons and remained in frame with V and J, and every other rearrangement counted as non-productive. CDR3 was defined by IMGT convention, running from the second conserved V-encoded cysteine to the conserved J-encoded phenylalanine. Sequences without an unambiguous match to a single V gene segment were excluded from the earlier analysis of approximately 600 of the donors. An earlier analysis of over 450 of the donors classified V segments as functional when productive rearrangements were above 56.7% and as segregating when the standard deviation between donors was above 5%. A statistical classification framework was built to diagnose cytomegalovirus status from the catalog of TCR beta chain sequences. A later analysis assigned V and J genes by comparing TCR nucleotide sequences with IMGT/GENE-DB human TR gene sequences. The TCRdist pipeline was used in a later analysis to assign CDR3 sequences and most-parsimonious VDJ recombination scenarios. In a later analysis, each TCR beta chain was defined by its CDR3 amino acid sequence together with its V-gene family, and reads without a unique V-gene family were excluded. In a later analysis, 450 to 600 highly shared, low-generation-probability nucleotide sequences were removed to address suspected cross-contamination and a sequencing artifact. A later analysis calculated a clonal expansion index for each public chain from normalized within-repertoire ranks of inferred template counts. A later analysis computed generation probabilities with a VDJ recombination model fitted to out-of-frame rearrangements, and checked the results against IGoR. Hypergeometric tests were used in a later analysis to score TCR-TCR, TCR-HLA and TCR-CMV co-occurrence, with a repertoire-size bias correction applied to the TCR pairs. In a later analysis, false discovery rates were estimated by permuting HLA or CMV assignments 20 times. In a later analysis, co-occurring TCRs were grouped using DBSCAN, with TCRdist sequence similarity added in when clustering inside HLA-allele-positive subsets. For co-occurrence clustering, repertoires with fewer than 30,000 or more than 120,000 public chains were excluded, along with a handful of repertoires with anomalous nucleotide sharing. TCRdb limited this immuneACCESS table to in-frame rearrangements with V and J called. A share of clones is missing; checked studies link under half to unresolved V genes, and the rest is unexplained. That table supplies the V and J calls and clone size; D and trimming were determined from the DNA. The sample table contains 130,000 or so clones; only one count was recorded for roughly 85% of them. The ten largest clones add up to approximately 1.5% of the sample.

The specimen was PBMCs. The sequence joins TRBV6-1 to TRBJ2-5; 6 matching bases give a weak D call of TRBD1. The source of this sequence is a man in his forties in good health and CMV-seronegative. This receptor has the CDR3 CASRATGYQETQYF. The base sequence is TGTGCCAGCAGGGCTACAGGGTACCAAGAGACCCAGTACTTC.